Below are 10 T cell receptor beta chains sequenced from a single sample in a study of CD8 T cells in Susac syndrome. A quantity of about 0.5 to 1 ug RNA underwent reverse transcription using random hexamers. TCRdb reprocessed the immunoSEQ multiplex PCR reads with MiXCR, giving one entry per CDR3 protein. Altogether approximately 180,000 distinct CDR3 sequences are present, over 90% being singletons, with the ten largest covering around 0.095%. Sequenced: CD4+ T cells from PBMCs. The receptors shown here come from a human donor with Susac syndrome.

V gene TRBV7-9 combines with J gene TRBJ1-2; 7 nucleotides agree with TRBD1. Per the germline V gene, CDR1 is SEHNR and CDR2 is FQNEAQ (reference sequence). Trimming at V came to 6 bases and at J to 3 bases, leaving 7 bases not matched to a gene. CDR3 length equals 14 residues. The CDR3 coding sequence is TGTGCCAGCAGTGAACAGGGGAAATACTATGGCTACACCTTC. This codes for CASSEQGKYYGYTF.

This chain joins TRBV7-2 and TRBJ1-1, with unresolved D. This CDR3 region has 13 residues. Trimming shortened V by 2 bases and J by 3 bases, and 7 bases separated the two germline ends. Germline values: CDR1 SGHTA, CDR2 FQGNSA. The DNA of the CDR3 is TGTGCCAGCAGCTTAAACCCAGACACTGAAGCTTTCTTT. This encodes CASSLNPDTEAFF.

This clonotype has a single count. The chain has TRBV5-1 and TRBJ1-5, with unresolved D. Germline assignment: CDR1 SGHRS and CDR2 YFSETQ. CDR3 length: 15 residues. V was shortened by 0 bases and J by 4 bases, with 11 bases between the two germline ends. The CDR3 sequence: CASSLDGSRNQPQHF. The CDR3 DNA follows: TGCGCCAGCAGCTTGGATGGAAGCAGGAATCAGCCCCAGCATTTT.

The J gene is TRBJ2-1, the V gene TRBV12-5; D not resolved. From germline, CDR1 is LGHNT and CDR2 FRNRAP. The CDR3 spans 15 residues. The V end was cut by 2 bases, the J end by 0 bases, with 8 bases between. The CDR3 DNA is TGTGCTAGTGGTTTGTCAGTGAGCTCCTACAATGAGCAGTTCTTC. Its translation: CASGLSVSSYNEQFF.

The chain employs TRBV18 and TRBJ2-7; D is unclear. Trimming took off 2 bases at V and 2 bases at J, with 19 bases between the two ends. CDR3 size: 17 residues. CDR1 is KGHSH and CDR2 is LQKENI in the germline V gene. Written as DNA, the CDR3 is TGTGCCAGCTCACCATCTTCAAGCCGGCGCTTAACCTACGAGCAGTACTTC. Protein product: CASSPSSSRRLTYEQYF.

This sequence joins TRBV28 and TRBJ1-4; no clear D. Germline V gene lookup returns CDR1 MDHEN and CDR2 SYDVKM. The V gene lost 4 bases and the J gene lost 7 bases, with 13 bases spanning the gap. The CDR3 consists of 14 residues. The DNA of the CDR3 is TGTGCCAGCAGTTGGGGAGGCGGTGGTGAAAAACTGTTTTTT. It yields the protein CASSWGGGGEKLFF. The full variable domain, completed using reference TRBV28 and TRBJ1-4, is DVKVTQSSRYLVKRTGEKVFLECVQDMDHENMFWYRQDPGLGLRLIYFSYDVKMKEKGDIPEGYSVSREKKERFSLILESASTNQTSMYLCASSWGGGGEKLFFGSGTQLSVL.

The chain links TRBV7-2 to TRBJ2-5; 12 positions match TRBD2. Germline loops: CDR1 SGHTA, CDR2 FQGNSA. J lost 7 bases, V lost 1 base, and 7 bases had no gene match. The CDR3 sequence is 16 residues long. DNA for the CDR3: TGTGCCAGCAGCTTAGTAGGACTAGCGGGAAGGGGGACCCAGTACTTC. It encodes CASSLVGLAGRGTQYF. Full variable domain (missing parts from reference TRBV7-2 and TRBJ2-5): GAGVSQSPSNKVTEKGKDVELRCDPISGHTALYWYRQSLGQGLEFLIYFQGNSAPDKSGLPSDRFSAERTGGSVSTLTIQRTQQEDSAVYLCASSLVGLAGRGTQYFGPGTRLLVL.

J is TRBJ2-3 and V is TRBV7-8; 12 nucleotides align to TRBD2. The V segment lost 5 bases and the J segment 4 bases; nucleotides outside the gene matches: 10. The CDR3 is 17 amino acids. Germline CDR1 is SGHVS and CDR2 is FQNEAQ. In DNA, the CDR3 is TGTGCCAGCAGCCTCCGGACTAGCGGGGCCCTAGCAGATACGCAGTATTTT. Its protein is CASSLRTSGALADTQYF. The full variable domain, with the rest looked up from reference TRBV7-8 and TRBJ2-3, is GAGVSQSPRYKVAKRGQDVALRCDPISGHVSLFWYQQALGQGPEFLTYFQNEAQLDKSGLPSDRFFAERPEGSVSTLKIQRTQQEDSAVYLCASSLRTSGALADTQYFGPGTRLTVL.

This sequence joins TRBV29-1 and TRBJ2-1; no definite D call. V was shortened by 7 bases and J by 8 bases, with 21 bases between the two germline ends. This CDR3 is 14 amino acids long. Germline V gene sequence: CDR1 SQVTM, CDR2 ANQGSEA. Here the CDR3 DNA reads TGCAGCGCCCGCGGACCTCCTCTGTTGGATGAGCAGTTCTTC. Amino acids: CSARGPPLLDEQFF.

The chain employs TRBV29-1 and TRBJ1-2; D gene uncertain. This CDR3 spans 16 amino acids. Between the trimmed V and J ends, which lost 4 bases and 1 base, there was a span of 19 bases. Germline CDR1 SQVTM, CDR2 ANQGSEA. The CDR3 region has the DNA TGCAGCGTTGTCCCCCATGGGAGAAGGGATAACTATGGCTACACCTTC. This gives the protein CSVVPHGRRDNYGYTF.